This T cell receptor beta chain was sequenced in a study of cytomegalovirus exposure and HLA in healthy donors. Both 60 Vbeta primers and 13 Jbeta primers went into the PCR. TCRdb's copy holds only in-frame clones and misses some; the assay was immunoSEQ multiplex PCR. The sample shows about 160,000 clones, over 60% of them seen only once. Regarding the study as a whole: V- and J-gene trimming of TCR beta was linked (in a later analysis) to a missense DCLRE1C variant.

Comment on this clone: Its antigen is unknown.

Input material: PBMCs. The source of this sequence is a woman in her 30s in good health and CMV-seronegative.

This CDR3 reads CASSGTGTGVANEQFF. CDR3 DNA: TGTGCCAGCAGTGGAACCGGGACAGGGGTTGCAAATGAGCAGTTCTTC. The chain joins TRBV28 to TRBJ2-1; 10 nucleotides match TRBD1. Germline V gene lookup returns CDR1 MDHEN and CDR2 SYDVKM. V lost 5 bases to trimming and J lost 7 bases; unmatched junction nucleotides: 11. The CDR3 runs to 16 residues.